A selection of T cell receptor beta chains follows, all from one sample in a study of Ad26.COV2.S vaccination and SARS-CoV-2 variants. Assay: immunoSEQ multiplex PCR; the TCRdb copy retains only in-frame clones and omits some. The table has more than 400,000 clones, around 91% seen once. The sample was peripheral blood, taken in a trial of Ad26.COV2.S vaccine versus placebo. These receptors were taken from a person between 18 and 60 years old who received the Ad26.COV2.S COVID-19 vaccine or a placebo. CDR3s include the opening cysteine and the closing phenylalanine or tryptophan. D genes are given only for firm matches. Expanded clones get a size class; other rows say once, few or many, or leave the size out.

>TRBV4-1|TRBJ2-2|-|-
CASSQEGLLTGELFF
TGCGCCAGCAGCCAAGAAGGACTGCTCACCGGGGAGCTGTTTTTT
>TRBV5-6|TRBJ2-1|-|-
CASSSLYNEQFF
TGTGCCAGCAGCTCCCTCTACAATGAGCAGTTCTTC
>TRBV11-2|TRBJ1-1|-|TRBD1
CASSSNRDSPIF
TGTGCCAGCAGCTCGAACCGGGACAGTCCCATTTTT
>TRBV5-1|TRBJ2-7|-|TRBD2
CASNPGTSEGGRYF
TGCGCCAGCAACCCCGGGACTAGCGAGGGGGGGAGGTACTTC
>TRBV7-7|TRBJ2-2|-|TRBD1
CASSLAQVFMGQENTGELFF
TGTGCTAGCAGCTTAGCGCAGGTTTTTATGGGACAGGAGAACACCGGGGAGCTGTTTTTT
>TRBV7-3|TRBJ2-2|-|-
CASSLTRQAGELFF
TGTGCCAGCAGCTTAACAAGGCAGGCCGGGGAGCTGTTTTTT
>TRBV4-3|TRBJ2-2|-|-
CASSQVLPGDTNTGELFF
TGCGCCAGCAGCCAGGTACTCCCCGGAGACACCAACACCGGGGAGCTGTTTTTT
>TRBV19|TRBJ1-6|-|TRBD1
CASSRTGGSYSPLHF
TGTGCCAGTAGTAGAACAGGGGGAAGCTATTCACCCCTCCACTTT
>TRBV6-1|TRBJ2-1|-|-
CASSEESGFDQFF
TGTGCCAGCAGTGAAGAAAGCGGCTTTGACCAGTTCTTC
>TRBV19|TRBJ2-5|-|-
CASSIVLSQETQYF
TGTGCCAGTAGTATAGTGCTTAGCCAAGAGACCCAGTACTTC
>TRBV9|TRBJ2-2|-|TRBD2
CASSVVLAGDGELFF
TGTGCCAGCAGCGTAGTTCTAGCGGGAGACGGGGAGCTGTTTTTT
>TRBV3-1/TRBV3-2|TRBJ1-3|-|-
CASSQAGNTIYF
TGTGCCAGCAGCCAAGCTGGAAACACCATATATTTT
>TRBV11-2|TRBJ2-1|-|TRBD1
CASSENRQGNEQFF
TGTGCCAGCAGCGAAAATCGACAGGGCAATGAGCAGTTCTTC
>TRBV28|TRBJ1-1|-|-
CASSWGAETEAFF
TGTGCCAGCAGCTGGGGGGCGGAAACTGAAGCTTTCTTT
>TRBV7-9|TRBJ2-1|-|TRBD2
CASRAGTIKTSSYNEQFF
TGTGCCAGCAGGGCAGGGACTATTAAAACCAGCTCCTACAATGAGCAGTTCTTC
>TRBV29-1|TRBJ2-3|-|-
CSVREDGTDTQYF
TGCAGCGTCAGGGAGGACGGCACAGATACGCAGTATTTT
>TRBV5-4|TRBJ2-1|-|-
CASSLAREYSNEQFF
TGTGCCAGCAGCTTGGCCAGGGAGTATAGTAATGAGCAGTTCTTC
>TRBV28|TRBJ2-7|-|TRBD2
CASSISGTSYEQYF
TGTGCCAGCAGTATCTCCGGGACTAGCTACGAGCAGTACTTC
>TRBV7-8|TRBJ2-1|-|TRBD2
CASSPRTSEAGNEQFF
TGTGCCAGCAGCCCCCGGACTAGCGAAGCGGGAAATGAGCAGTTCTTC
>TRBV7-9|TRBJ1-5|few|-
CASSLSGVSQPQHF
TGTGCCAGCAGCTTATCAGGGGTAAGTCAGCCCCAGCATTTT
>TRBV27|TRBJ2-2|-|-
CASSPKDTGELFF
TGTGCCAGCAGTCCCAAGGACACCGGGGAGCTGTTTTTT
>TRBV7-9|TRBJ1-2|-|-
CASSLGDRPGYTF
TGTGCCAGCAGCTTAGGGGACCGACCTGGCTACACCTTC
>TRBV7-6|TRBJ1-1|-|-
CASSPTPAGRNTEAFF
TGTGCCAGCAGCCCAACCCCAGCGGGGAGGAACACTGAAGCTTTCTTT
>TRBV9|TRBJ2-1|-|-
CASSAGVTEAFEQFF
TGTGCCAGCAGCGCCGGGGTCACCGAGGCCTTTGAGCAGTTCTTC
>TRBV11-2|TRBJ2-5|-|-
CASSFGGLTETQYF
TGTGCCAGCAGCTTCGGCGGTTTAACGGAGACCCAGTACTTC
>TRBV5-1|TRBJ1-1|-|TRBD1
CASSWTGMNTEAFF
TGCGCCAGCAGCTGGACAGGCATGAACACTGAAGCTTTCTTT
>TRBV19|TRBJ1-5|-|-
CASSIGQGNQPQHF
TGTGCCAGTAGTATAGGGCAGGGGAATCAGCCCCAGCATTTT
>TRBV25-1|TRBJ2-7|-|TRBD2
CASSPSGSRVYEQYF
TGTGCCAGCAGCCCAAGCGGGAGTCGGGTCTACGAGCAGTACTTC
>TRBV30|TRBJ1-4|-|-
CAWSRPELNEKLFF
TGTGCCTGGTCTAGGCCAGAACTTAATGAAAAACTGTTTTTT
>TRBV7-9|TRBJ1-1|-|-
CASSFGDTEAFF
TGTGCCAGCAGCTTTGGCGACACTGAAGCTTTCTTT
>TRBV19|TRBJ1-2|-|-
CASSRQGYGYTF
TGTGCCAGTAGTAGGCAGGGATATGGCTACACCTTC
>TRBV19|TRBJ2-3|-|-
CASSIRSGTDTQYF
TGTGCCAGTAGTATTAGGAGCGGCACAGATACGCAGTATTTT
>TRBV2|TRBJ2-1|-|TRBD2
CASGRLADNEQFF
TGTGCCAGCGGAAGGCTAGCGGACAATGAGCAGTTCTTC
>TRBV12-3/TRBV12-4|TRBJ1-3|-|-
CASSATSGNTIYF
TGTGCCAGCAGTGCAACTTCTGGAAACACCATATATTTT
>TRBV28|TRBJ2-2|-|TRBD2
CASSLVLAGGSGELFF
TGTGCCAGCAGTTTAGTCCTAGCGGGAGGGAGCGGGGAGCTGTTTTTT
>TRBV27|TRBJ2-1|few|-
CASSLGYEQFF
TGTGCCAGCAGTTTAGGCTATGAGCAGTTCTTC
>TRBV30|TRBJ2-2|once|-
CAWRNRVPEGTGELFF
TGTGCCTGGAGGAACAGGGTGCCCGAGGGGACCGGGGAGCTGTTTTTT
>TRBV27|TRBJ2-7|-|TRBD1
CASSITGTGGSGQYF
TGTGCCAGCAGTATCACCGGGACAGGGGGCTCCGGGCAGTACTTC
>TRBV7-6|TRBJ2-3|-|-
CASSLGALTSTDTQYF
TGTGCCAGCAGCTTAGGAGCTCTCACTAGCACAGATACGCAGTATTTT
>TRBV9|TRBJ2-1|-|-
CASSAVKTDLYNEQFF
TGTGCCAGCAGCGCCGTAAAGACGGACCTCTACAATGAGCAGTTCTTC
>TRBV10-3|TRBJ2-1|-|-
CAISSEGYNEQFF
TGTGCCATCAGTTCTGAGGGCTACAATGAGCAGTTCTTC
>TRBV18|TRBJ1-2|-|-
CASSPNRGAGGYTF
TGTGCCAGCTCACCGAATCGGGGAGCAGGTGGCTACACCTTC
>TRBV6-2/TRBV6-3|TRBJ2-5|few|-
CASSVRSGTQYF
TGTGCCAGCAGTGTCCGGAGTGGGACCCAGTACTTC
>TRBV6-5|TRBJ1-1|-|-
CASNTRLRGITEAFF
TGTGCCAGCAACACTAGACTCAGGGGCATCACTGAAGCTTTCTTT
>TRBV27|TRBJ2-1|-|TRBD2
CASSRGLAGGDSYNEQFF
TGTGCCAGCAGTCGCGGACTAGCGGGAGGGGACTCCTACAATGAGCAGTTCTTC
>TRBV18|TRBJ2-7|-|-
CASSQGQGDEQYF
TGTGCCAGCTCACAGGGGCAGGGCGACGAGCAGTACTTC
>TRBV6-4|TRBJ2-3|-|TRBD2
CASSGTSGTDTQYF
TGTGCCAGCAGTGGGACTAGCGGCACAGATACGCAGTATTTT
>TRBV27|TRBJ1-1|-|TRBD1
CASSLQGGNTEAFF
TGTGCCAGCAGTCTCCAGGGGGGGAACACTGAAGCTTTCTTT
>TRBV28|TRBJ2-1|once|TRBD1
CASSSRGTTGATSWEQFF
TGTGCCAGCAGTTCTAGGGGAACGACAGGGGCAACCTCATGGGAGCAGTTCTTC
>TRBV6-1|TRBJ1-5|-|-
CASSAWGAGGNQPQHF
TGTGCCAGCAGTGCATGGGGGGCGGGCGGCAATCAGCCCCAGCATTTT
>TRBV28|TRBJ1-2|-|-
CASSTRTVYGYTF
TGTGCCAGCAGTACCCGGACAGTCTATGGCTACACCTTC
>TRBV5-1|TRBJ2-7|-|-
CASSPDGAYEQYF
TGCGCCAGCAGCCCCGACGGAGCCTACGAGCAGTACTTC
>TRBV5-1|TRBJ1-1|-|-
CASTKGGTEAFF
TGCGCCAGCACCAAGGGGGGTACTGAAGCTTTCTTT